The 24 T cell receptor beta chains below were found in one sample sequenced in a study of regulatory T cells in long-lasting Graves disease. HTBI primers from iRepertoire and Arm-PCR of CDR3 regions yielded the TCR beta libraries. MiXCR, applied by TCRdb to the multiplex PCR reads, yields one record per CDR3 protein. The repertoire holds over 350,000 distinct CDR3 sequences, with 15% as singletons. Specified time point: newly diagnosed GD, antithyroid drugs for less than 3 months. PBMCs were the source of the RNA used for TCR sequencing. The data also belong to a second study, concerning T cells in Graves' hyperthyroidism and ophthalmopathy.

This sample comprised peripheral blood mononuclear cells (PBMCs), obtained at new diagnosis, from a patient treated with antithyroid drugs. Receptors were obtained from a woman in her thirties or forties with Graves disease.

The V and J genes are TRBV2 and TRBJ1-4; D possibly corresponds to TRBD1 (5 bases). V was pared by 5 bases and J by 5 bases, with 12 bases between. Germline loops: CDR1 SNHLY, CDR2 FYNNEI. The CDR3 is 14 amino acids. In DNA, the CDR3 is TGTGCCAGCAGTCCGGGACTACAGAATGAAAAACTGTTTTTT. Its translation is CASSPGLQNEKLFF.

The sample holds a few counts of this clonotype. The CDR3 DNA is TGTGCCAGTAGTATATCCGACAGAGCCTACGAGCAGTACTTC. Translating gives CASSISDRAYEQYF. This rearrangement joins TRBV19 to TRBJ2-7; D is possibly TRBD1 (5 bases). This CDR3 contains 14 residues. The ends were cut back, 2 bases at V and 2 bases at J, with 10 bases in the middle. Germline V gene sequence: CDR1 LNHDA, CDR2 SQIVND (reference sequence).

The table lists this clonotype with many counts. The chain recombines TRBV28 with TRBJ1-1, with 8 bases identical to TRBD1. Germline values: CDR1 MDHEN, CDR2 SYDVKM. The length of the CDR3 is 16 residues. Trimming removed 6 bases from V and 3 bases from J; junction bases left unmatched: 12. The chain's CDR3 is CASSRVQGGRDTEAFF. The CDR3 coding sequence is TGTGCCAGCAGCCGAGTACAGGGGGGACGGGACACTGAAGCTTTCTTT.

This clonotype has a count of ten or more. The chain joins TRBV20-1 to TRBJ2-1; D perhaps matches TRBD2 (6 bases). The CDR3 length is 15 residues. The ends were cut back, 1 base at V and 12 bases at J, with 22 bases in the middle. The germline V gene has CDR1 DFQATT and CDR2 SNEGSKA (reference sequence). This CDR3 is CSARGNRDSPGGQFF. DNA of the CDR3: TGCAGTGCTAGAGGGAACCGGGACTCCCCTGGGGGGCAGTTCTTC.

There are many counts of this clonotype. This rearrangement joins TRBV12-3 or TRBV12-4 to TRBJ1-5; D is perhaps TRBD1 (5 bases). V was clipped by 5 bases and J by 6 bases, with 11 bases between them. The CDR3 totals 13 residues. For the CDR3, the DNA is TGTGCCAGCAGTGCCGCGGGGGGTCAGCCCCAGCATTTT. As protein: CASSAAGGQPQHF.

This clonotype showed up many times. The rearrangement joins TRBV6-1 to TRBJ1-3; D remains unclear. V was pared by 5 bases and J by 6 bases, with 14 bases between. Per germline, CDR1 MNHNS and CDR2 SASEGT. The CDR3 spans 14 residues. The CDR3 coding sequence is TGTGCCAGCAGTCCGTCGCCAATTTTAAACACCATATATTTT. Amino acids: CASSPSPILNTIYF.

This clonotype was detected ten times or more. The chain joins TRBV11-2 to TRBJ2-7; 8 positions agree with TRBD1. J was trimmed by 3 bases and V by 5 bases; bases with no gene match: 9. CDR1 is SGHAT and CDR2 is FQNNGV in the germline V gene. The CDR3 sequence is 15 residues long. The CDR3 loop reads CASSPYYGQGYEQYF. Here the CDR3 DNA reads TGTGCCAGCAGCCCGTACTACGGACAGGGCTACGAGCAGTACTTC.

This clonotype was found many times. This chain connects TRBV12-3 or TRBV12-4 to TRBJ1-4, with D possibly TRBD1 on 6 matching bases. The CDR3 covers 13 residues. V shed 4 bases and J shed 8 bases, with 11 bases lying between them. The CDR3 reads CASSSTGLEKLFF. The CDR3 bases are TGTGCCAGCAGTTCCACAGGGCTCGAAAAACTGTTTTTT.

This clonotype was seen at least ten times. In DNA, the CDR3 is TGTGCCAGCAGTTTTTGGGGACTAGCGGAGATCACAGATACGCAGTATTTT. Amino acids: CASSFWGLAEITDTQYF. The rearrangement links TRBV12-3 or TRBV12-4 to TRBJ2-3, with 11 bases fitting TRBD2. Trimming at V came to 3 bases and at J to 2 bases, leaving 7 bases not matched to a gene. The CDR3 consists of 17 residues.

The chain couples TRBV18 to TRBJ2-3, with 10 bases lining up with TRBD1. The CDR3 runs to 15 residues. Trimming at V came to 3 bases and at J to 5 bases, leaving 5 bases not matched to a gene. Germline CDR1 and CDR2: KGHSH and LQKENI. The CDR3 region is CASSPRQGAEDTQYF. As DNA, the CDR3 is TGTGCCAGCTCACCGAGACAGGGGGCGGAAGATACGCAGTATTTT. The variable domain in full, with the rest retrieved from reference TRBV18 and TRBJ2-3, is NAGVMQNPRHLVRRRGQEARLRCSPMKGHSHVYWYRQLPEEGLKFMVYLQKENIIDESGMPKERFSAEFPKEGPSILRIQQVVRGDSAAYFCASSPRQGAEDTQYFGPGTRLTVL.

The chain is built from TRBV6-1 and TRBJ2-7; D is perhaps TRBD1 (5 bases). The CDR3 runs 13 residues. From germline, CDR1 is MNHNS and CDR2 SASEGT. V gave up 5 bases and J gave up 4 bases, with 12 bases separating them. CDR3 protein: CASSTLTEYEQYF. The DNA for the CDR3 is TGTGCCAGCAGTACCCTGACAGAGTACGAGCAGTACTTC.

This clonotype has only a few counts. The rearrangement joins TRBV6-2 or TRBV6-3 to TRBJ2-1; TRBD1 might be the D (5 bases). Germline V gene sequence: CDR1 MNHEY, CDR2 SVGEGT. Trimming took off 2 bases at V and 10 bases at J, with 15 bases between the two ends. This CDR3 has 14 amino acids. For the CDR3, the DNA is TGTGCCAGCAGTTACGGTGGGCAGGACATGGAGCAGTTCTTC. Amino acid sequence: CASSYGGQDMEQFF.

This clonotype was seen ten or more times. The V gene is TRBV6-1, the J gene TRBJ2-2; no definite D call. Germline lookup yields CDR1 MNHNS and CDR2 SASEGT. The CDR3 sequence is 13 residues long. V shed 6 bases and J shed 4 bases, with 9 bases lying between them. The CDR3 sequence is CASSQISTGELFF. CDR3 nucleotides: TGTGCCAGCAGCCAAATCTCCACCGGGGAGCTGTTTTTT.

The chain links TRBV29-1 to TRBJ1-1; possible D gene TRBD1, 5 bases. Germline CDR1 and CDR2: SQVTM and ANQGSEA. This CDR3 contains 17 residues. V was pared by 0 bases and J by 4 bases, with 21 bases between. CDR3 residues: CSVEDSAGIWASTEAFF. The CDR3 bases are TGCAGCGTTGAAGATTCGGCAGGGATATGGGCCTCCACTGAAGCTTTCTTT.

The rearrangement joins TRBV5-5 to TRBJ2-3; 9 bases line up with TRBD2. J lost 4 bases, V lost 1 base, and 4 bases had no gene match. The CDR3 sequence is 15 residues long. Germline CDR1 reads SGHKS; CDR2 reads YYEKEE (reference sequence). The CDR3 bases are TGTGCCAGCAGCTTGCCTAGCGGGAACTCAGATACGCAGTATTTT. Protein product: CASSLPSGNSDTQYF.

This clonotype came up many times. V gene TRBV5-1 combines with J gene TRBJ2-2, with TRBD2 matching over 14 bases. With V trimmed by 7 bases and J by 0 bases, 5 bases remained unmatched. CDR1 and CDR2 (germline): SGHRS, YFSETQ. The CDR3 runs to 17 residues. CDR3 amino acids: CASRATSGRANTGELFF. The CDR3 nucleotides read TGCGCCAGCCGGGCGACTAGCGGGAGGGCGAACACCGGGGAGCTGTTTTTT.

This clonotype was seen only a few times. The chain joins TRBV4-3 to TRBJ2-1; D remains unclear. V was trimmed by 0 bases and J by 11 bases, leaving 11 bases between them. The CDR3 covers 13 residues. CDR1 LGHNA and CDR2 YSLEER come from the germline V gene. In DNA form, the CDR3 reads TGCGCCAGCAGCCAAGATGGGGTTAGACAGCAGTTCTTC. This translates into CASSQDGVRQQFF.

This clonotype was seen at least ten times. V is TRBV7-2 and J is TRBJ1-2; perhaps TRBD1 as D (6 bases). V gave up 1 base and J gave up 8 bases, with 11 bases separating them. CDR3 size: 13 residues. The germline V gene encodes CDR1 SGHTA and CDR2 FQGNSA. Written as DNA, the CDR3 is TGTGCCAGCAGCTTAGGACAGGCTGAAGGCTACACCTTC. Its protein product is CASSLGQAEGYTF.

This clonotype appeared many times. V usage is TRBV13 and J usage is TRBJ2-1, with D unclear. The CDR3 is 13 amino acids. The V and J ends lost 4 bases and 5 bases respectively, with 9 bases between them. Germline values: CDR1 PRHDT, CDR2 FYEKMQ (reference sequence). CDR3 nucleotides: TGTGCCAGCAGCTACGGACGGGACAATGAGCAGTTCTTC. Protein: CASSYGRDNEQFF.

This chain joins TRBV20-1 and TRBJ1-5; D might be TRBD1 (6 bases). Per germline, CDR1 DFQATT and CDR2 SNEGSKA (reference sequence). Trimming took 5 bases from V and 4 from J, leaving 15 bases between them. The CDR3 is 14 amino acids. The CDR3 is CSAVQGLGNQPQHF. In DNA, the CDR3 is TGCAGTGCTGTACAGGGTCTAGGTAATCAGCCCCAGCATTTT.

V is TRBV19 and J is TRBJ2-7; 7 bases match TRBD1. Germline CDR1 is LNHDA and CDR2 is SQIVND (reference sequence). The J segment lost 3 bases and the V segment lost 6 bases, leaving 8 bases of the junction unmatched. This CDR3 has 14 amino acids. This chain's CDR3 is CASSPGQRGYEQYF. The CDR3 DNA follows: TGTGCCAGTAGCCCGGGACAGAGAGGCTACGAGCAGTACTTC. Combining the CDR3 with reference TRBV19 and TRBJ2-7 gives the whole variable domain DGGITQSPKYLFRKEGQNVTLSCEQNLNHDAMYWYRQDPGQGLRLIYYSQIVNDFQKGDIAEGYSVSREKKESFPLTVTSAQKNPTAFYLCASSPGQRGYEQYFGPGTRLTVT.

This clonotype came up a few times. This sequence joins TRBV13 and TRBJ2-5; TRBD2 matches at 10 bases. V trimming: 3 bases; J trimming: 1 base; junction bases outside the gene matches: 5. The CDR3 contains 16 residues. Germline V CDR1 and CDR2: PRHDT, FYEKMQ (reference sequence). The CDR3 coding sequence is TGTGCCAGCAGCTTCCCGACTAGCGGGTCCCAAGAGACCCAGTACTTC. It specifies CASSFPTSGSQETQYF.

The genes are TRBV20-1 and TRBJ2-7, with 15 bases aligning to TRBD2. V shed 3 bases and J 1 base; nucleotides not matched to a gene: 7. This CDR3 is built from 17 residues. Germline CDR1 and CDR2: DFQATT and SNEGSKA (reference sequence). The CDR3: CSASSRTSGRGSYEQYF. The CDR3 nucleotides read TGCAGTGCTAGTTCAAGGACTAGCGGGAGGGGTTCCTACGAGCAGTACTTC.

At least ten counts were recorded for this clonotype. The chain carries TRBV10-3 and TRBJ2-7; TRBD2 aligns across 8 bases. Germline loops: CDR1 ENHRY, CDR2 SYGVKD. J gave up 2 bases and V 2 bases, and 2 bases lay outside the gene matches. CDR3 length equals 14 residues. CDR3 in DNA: TGTGCCATCAGTGAGCGGGAGGGCGCCTACGAGCAGTACTTC. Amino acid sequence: CAISEREGAYEQYF.